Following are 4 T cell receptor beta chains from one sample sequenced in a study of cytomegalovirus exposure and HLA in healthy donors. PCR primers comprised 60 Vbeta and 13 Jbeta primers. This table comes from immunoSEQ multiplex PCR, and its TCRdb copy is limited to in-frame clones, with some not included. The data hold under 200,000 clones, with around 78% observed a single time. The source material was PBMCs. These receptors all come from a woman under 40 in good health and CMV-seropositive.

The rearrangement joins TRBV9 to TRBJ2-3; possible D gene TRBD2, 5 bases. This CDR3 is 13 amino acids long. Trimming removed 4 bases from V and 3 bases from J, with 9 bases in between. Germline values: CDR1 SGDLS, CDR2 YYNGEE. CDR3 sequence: CASSPRDTDTQYF. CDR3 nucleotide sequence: TGTGCCAGCAGCCCACGGGATACAGATACGCAGTATTTT.

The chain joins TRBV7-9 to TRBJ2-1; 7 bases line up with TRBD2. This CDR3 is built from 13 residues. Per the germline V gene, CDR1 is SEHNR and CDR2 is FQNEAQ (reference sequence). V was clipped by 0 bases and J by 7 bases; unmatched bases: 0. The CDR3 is CASSLAGGNEQFF. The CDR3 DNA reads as TGTGCCAGCAGCTTAGCCGGGGGGAATGAGCAGTTCTTC.

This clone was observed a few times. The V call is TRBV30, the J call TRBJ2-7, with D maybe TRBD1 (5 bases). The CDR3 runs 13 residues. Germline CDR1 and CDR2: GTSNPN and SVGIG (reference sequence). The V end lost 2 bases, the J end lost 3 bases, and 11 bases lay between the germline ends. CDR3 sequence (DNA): TGTGCCTGGAGTAAACCTCAGGGCTACGAGCAGTACTTC. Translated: CAWSKPQGYEQYF. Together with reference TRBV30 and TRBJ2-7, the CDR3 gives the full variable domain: SQTIHQWPATLVQPVGSPLSLECTVEGTSNPNLYWYRQAAGRGLQLLFYSVGIGQISSEVPQNLSASRPQDRQFILSSKKLLLSDSGFYLCAWSKPQGYEQYFGPGTRLTVT.

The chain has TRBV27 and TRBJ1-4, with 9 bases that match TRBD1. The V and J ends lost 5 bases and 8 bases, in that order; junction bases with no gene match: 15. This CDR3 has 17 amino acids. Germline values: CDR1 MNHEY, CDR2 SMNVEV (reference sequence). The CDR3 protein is CASSPRDRVVVGEKLFF. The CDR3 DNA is TGTGCCAGCAGTCCCCGGGACAGGGTGGTTGTCGGAGAAAAACTGTTTTTT.